This TCR beta chain was captured by sequencing in a study of T-cell memory formation after mild COVID-19. Looking at the study overall: The two donors had largely donor-specific TCR clusters.

This clonotype appeared a few times. What it binds is unknown. Germline CDR1 reads SGHDT; CDR2 reads YYEEEE. The length of the CDR3 is 13 residues. The V end was cut by 1 base, the J end by 10 bases, with 12 bases between. cDNA libraries for TCR alpha and TCR beta, carrying sample barcodes and UMIs, came from 5'RACE with constant-segment primers. TCRdb re-analysed the 5' RACE reads in MiXCR, keeping a single row per CDR3 protein. The data contain roughly 380,000 distinct CDR3 sequences, around 30% of them singletons. The study, taken as a whole, reports: The main location of contracting CD4+ clones was CM and EM, and that of contracting CD8+ clones was EMRA.

The source of this sequence is an adult woman who had mild COVID-19 (a few samples of this study predate the infection). Cell type and time point are not known. This rearrangement joins TRBV5-6 to TRBJ2-1; D perhaps matches TRBD2 (6 bases). Specimen: PBMCs or a T cell subset sorted from them (not recorded which). The CDR3 spells CASSLTGTGEQFF. CDR3 DNA: TGTGCCAGCAGCTTGACCGGGACTGGAGAGCAGTTCTTC.